Sequencing of this T cell receptor beta chain was carried out in a study of blood T cells in healthy people across ages. Whole-study results and caveats: A greater number of naive CD4+ cells and higher diversity distinguished long-lived donors from aged donors.

This clonotype is a singleton in its sample. Antigen unknown. Germline values: CDR1 MNHEY, CDR2 SMNVEV (reference sequence). CDR3 size: 15 residues. Using a J-beta primer mix together with a sample-barcoded 5' primer, a second PCR was run for about 6 to 12 cycles. In TCRdb, the 5' RACE reads were re-called with MiXCR into one record per CDR3 protein. The table has around 970,000 distinct CDR3 sequences, around 54% seen once. The sample comprised blood. This rearrangement joins TRBV27 to TRBJ2-5; 7 bases are a match to TRBD2. The DNA end lines up better with TRBJ2-7; the J call may be wrong. The sequence was collected from a woman between 55 and 75 years old in good health. CDR3 nucleotides: TGTGCCAGCAGTTTATCGGGAGGGGCGTACCACGAGCAGTACTTC. Residues: CASSLSGGAYHEQYF.